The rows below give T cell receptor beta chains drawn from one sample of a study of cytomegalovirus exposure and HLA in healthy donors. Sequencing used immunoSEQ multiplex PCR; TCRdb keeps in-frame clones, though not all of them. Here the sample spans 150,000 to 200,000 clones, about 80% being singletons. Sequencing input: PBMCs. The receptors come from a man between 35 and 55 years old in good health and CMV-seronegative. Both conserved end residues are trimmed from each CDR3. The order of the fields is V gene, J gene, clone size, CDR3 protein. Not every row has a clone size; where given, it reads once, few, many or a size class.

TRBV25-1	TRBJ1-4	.	ASSEFRDPDEKLF
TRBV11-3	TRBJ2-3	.	ASSLSAGVGTDTQY
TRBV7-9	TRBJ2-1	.	ASSPLAGSYNEQF
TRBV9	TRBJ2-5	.	ASSPHGPETQY
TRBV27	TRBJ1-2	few	ASIEAAGYGYT
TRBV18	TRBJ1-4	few	ASSPGTGDEKLF
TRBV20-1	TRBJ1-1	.	SVRGSTEAF
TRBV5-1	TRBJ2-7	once	ASSFGGSSYEQY
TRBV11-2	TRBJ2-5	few	ASSLELAGEETQY
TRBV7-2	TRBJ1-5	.	ASSLGTGRNQPQH
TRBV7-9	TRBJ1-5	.	ASSPWTGLEQPQH
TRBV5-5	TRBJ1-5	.	ASTFSGVGGNQPQH
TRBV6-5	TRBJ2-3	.	ASSRTGAPTDTQY
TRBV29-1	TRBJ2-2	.	SVSGTNTGELF
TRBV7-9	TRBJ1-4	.	ASSPRGGRTNEKLF
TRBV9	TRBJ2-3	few	ASSVGTIGTDTQY
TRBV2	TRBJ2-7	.	ASRGDRAYYEQY
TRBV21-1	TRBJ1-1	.	ASSGGEGNTEAF
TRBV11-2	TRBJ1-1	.	ASSFTGAEAF
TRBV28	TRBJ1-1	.	ASGSTGGLYDF
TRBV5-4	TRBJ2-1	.	ASSLLGGYNEQF
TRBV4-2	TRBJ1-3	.	ASSQVSSGVAYGSGNTIY
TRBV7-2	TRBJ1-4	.	ASSLNRATNEKLF
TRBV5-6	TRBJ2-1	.	ASSLSAVVGNEQF
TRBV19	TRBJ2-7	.	ASRQGTGFHEQY
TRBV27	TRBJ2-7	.	ASSLVSGTGGLAGREQY
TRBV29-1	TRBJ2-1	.	SSSGSGGASSYNEQF
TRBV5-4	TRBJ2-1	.	ASNLLAGGYNEQF
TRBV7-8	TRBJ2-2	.	ASSPTWAGPIYTGELF
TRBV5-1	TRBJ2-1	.	ASSLRLAGGQEQF
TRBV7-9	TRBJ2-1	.	ASSSPQGKLHEQF
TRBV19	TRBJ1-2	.	ASGRDRGFYGYT
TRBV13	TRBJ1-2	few	ASSLDGTHYGYT
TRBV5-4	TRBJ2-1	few	ASSRRGEGSYNEQF
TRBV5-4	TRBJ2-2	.	ASSLVGPNTGELF
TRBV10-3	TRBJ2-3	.	AISDPGGSAADTQY
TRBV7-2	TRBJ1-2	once	ASSFQGWDYGYT
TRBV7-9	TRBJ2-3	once	ASSLAGRGIDTQY
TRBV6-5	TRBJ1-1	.	ASSYWEHTEAF
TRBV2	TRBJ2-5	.	ASSAGQVSETQY
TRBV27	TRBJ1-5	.	ASSLSGGGNQPQH
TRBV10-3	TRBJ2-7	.	AISGAKDEQY
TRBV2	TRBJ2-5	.	ASTQTGTVETQY
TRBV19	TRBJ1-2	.	ASSRGPYGYT
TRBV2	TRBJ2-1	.	ASRREFDEQF
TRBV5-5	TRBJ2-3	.	ASRTTDTLTDTQY
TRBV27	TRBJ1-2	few	ASSLSRDGANYGYT
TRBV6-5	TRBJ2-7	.	ASSYSTLGSSYEQY
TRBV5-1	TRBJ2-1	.	ASSLAPIAGNSYNEQF
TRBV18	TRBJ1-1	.	ASSLTGGLDTEAF
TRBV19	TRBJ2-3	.	ASSMSPGLAGGTDTQY
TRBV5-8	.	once	ASSLARDRPFYEQY
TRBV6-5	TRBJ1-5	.	ASATGYSNQPQH
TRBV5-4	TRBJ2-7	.	ASSFSGRAGYEQY
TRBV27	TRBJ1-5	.	ASSAGTGYQPQH
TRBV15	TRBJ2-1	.	ATSREGTSGLYNEQF
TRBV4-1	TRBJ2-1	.	ASSQVSGRTGNEQF
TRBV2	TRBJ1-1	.	ASSTPYPMTDEAF
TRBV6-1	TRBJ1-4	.	ASRASQGTEKLF
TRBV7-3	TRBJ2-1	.	ASSPLHGTSGYNEQF